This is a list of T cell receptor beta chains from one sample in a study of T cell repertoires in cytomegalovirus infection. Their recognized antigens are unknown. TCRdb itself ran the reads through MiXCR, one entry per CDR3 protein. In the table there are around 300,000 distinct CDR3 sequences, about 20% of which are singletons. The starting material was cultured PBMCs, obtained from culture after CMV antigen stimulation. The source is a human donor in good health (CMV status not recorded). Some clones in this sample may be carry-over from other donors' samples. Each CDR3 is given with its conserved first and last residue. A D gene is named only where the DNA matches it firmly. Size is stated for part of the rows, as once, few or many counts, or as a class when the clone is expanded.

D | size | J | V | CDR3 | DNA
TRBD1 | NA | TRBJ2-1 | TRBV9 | CASSARGQGAYNEQFF | TGTGCCAGCAGCGCCCGAGGACAGGGGGCCTACAATGAGCAGTTCTTC
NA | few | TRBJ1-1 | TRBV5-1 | CASSLRGDKATEAFF | TGCGCCAGCAGCTTGAGGGGAGACAAGGCCACTGAAGCTTTCTTT
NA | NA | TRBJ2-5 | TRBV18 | CASSPPQLTTQYF | TGTGCCAGCTCACCACCCCAGCTTACGACCCAGTACTTC
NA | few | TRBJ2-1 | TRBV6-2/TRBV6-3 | CASIPGANPGPPQFF | TGTGCCAGCATCCCAGGTGCCAATCCGGGACCACCCCAGTTCTTC
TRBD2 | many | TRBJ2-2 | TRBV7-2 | CASSFLAGNTGELFF | TGTGCCAGCAGCTTTTTAGCGGGCAACACCGGGGAGCTGTTTTTT
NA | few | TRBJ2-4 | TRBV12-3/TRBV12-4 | CASSFGHSTNKNIQYF | TGTGCCAGCAGTTTTGGCCACAGCACTAATAAAAACATTCAGTACTTC
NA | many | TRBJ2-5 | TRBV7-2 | CASSLFKTQETQYF | TGTGCCAGCAGCTTATTTAAGACCCAAGAGACCCAGTACTTC
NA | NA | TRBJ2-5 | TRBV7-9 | CASSSHGRETQYF | TGTGCCAGCAGCTCCCACGGCAGGGAGACCCAGTACTTC
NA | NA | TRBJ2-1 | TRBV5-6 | CASSLGHRYNEQFF | TGTGCCAGCAGCTTGGGACACCGCTACAATGAGCAGTTCTTC
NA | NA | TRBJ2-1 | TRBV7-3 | CASSLNGGRYSYNEQFF | TGTGCCAGCAGCTTAAATGGTGGCCGATACTCCTACAATGAGCAGTTCTTC
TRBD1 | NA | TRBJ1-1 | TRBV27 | CASSPWTGAPTEAFF | TGTGCCAGCAGTCCCTGGACAGGGGCTCCTACTGAAGCTTTCTTT
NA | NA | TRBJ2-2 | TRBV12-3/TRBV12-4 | CASSLRKDTGELFF | TGTGCCAGCAGTTTACGGAAGGACACCGGGGAGCTGTTTTTT
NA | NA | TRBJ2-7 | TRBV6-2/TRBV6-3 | CASSPGVYEQYF | TGTGCCAGCAGTCCCGGCGTCTACGAGCAGTACTTC
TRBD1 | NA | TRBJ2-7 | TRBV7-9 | CASAGQGDYEQYF | TGTGCCAGCGCGGGACAGGGGGACTACGAGCAGTACTTC
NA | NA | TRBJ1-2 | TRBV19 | CASTLGGHGYTF | TGTGCCAGTACTTTGGGCGGACATGGCTACACCTTC
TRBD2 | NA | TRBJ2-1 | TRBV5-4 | CASSRPPGLAGGNEQFF | TGTGCCAGCAGCAGACCACCTGGACTAGCGGGAGGCAATGAGCAGTTCTTC
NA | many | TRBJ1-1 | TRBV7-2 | CASSQGRGRGTEAFF | TGTGCCAGCAGCCAGGGGAGAGGTCGGGGAACTGAAGCTTTCTTT
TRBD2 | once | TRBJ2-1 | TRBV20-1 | CSAIPSGGNEQFF | TGCAGTGCCATTCCAAGCGGGGGGAATGAGCAGTTCTTC
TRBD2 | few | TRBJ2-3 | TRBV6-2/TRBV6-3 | CASSRTRGTSGTDTQYF | TGTGCCAGCAGCAGGACGCGGGGGACTAGCGGCACAGATACGCAGTATTTT
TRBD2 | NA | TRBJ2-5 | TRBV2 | CASRRLAGVRETQYF | TGTGCCAGCAGGAGACTAGCGGGAGTTAGAGAGACCCAGTACTTC
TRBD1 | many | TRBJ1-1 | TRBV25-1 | CASSEYNGQGTTEAFF | TGTGCCAGCAGTGAATATAATGGACAGGGGACCACTGAAGCTTTCTTT
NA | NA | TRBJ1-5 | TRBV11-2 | CASSLGRWDGNQPQHF | TGTGCCAGCAGCTTAGGTAGATGGGACGGGAATCAGCCCCAGCATTTT
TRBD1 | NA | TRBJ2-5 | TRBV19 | CASTLTGGEETQYF | TGTGCCAGTACCCTGACAGGGGGCGAGGAGACCCAGTACTTC
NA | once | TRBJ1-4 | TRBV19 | CASSPGRGGDKLFF | TGTGCCAGTAGCCCCGGGAGGGGAGGGGATAAACTGTTTTTT
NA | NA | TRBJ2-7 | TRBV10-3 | CAISETGQGKTYEQYF | TGTGCCATCAGTGAAACGGGGCAGGGAAAAACCTACGAGCAGTACTTC
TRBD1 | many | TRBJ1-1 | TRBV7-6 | CASSSGGTEAFF | TGTGCCAGCTCATCAGGGGGCACTGAAGCTTTCTTT
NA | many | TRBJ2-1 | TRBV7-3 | CASSRDFYNEQFF | TGTGCCAGCAGCCGGGACTTCTACAATGAGCAGTTCTTC
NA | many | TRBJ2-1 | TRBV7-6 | CASSSDRSSWKFF | TGTGCCAGCAGCTCCGACAGGTCTAGCTGGAAGTTCTTC
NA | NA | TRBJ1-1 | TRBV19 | CASSILQGRSRYTEAFF | TGTGCCAGTAGTATCCTACAGGGTAGGTCGCGATACACTGAAGCTTTCTTT
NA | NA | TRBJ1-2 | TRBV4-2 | CASSQQAGYTF | TGTGCCAGCAGCCAACAGGCTGGCTACACCTTC
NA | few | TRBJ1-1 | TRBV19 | CASSIVWLNTEAFF | TGTGCCAGTAGTATAGTTTGGTTGAACACTGAAGCTTTCTTT
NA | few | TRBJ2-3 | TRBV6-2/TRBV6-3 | CASSRRISGASTDTQYF | TGTGCCAGCAGTCGAAGAATATCCGGAGCTAGCACAGATACGCAGTATTTT
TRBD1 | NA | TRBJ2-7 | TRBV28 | CASSEGTGLRRYF | TGTGCCAGCAGTGAGGGGACAGGCCTCCGCCGGTACTTC
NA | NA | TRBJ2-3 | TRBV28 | CASSPPGLSTDTQYF | TGTGCCAGCAGCCCCCCCGGACTGAGCACAGATACGCAGTATTTT
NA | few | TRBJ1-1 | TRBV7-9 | CASSGGSGNTEAFF | TGTGCCAGCAGCGGAGGTTCCGGGAACACTGAAGCTTTCTTT
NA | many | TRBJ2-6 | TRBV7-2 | CASSLGGVANVLTF | TGTGCCAGCAGCCTAGGAGGGGTAGCCAACGTCCTGACTTTC
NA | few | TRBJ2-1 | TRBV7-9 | CASSLRNPRDEQFF | TGTGCCAGCAGCCTCCGGAACCCTAGGGATGAGCAGTTCTTC
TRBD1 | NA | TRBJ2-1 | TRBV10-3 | CAIRKLDRVNEQFF | TGTGCCATCAGAAAATTGGACAGGGTCAATGAGCAGTTCTTC
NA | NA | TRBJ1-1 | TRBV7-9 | CASSLTGFALNRDKNTEAFF | TGTGCCAGCAGCTTAACCGGGTTTGCGCTCAACAGGGACAAGAACACTGAAGCTTTCTTT
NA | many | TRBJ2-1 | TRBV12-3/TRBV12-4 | CASSLSGSGYNEQFF | TGTGCCAGCAGTTTATCCGGGAGTGGTTACAATGAGCAGTTCTTC
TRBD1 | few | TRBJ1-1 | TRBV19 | CASSGTASTEAFF | TGTGCCAGTAGTGGGACAGCTTCCACTGAAGCTTTCTTT
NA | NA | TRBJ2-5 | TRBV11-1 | CASSLAVNSVGETQYF | TGTGCCAGCAGCTTAGCGGTGAATAGCGTCGGGGAGACCCAGTACTTC
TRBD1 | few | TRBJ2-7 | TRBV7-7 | CASSLGPGQDYEQYF | TGTGCCAGCAGCTTAGGGCCCGGACAGGACTACGAGCAGTACTTC